This record concerns one TCR beta chain sequence. The CDR3 spans 15 residues. Germline CDR1 reads MNHEY; CDR2 reads SVGAGI. V trimming: 6 bases; J trimming: 5 bases; junction bases outside the gene matches: 7. Assignments of participants to cohorts depended upon their own reported clinical history. Sequencing was performed with immunoSEQ multiplex PCR; in TCRdb, only in-frame clones are kept and a portion is missing. This sample yields more than 200,000 clones, of which 88% are seen a single time; about 4% belongs to the top ten. The data derive from a study of blood T cell repertoires in COVID-19. Whole-study context: PBMCs, B-cell-depleted T cells, or T cells provided the cDNA or gDNA that made up the material.

The rearrangement joins TRBV6-5 to TRBJ1-1; the match to TRBD1 covers 12 bases. Sequencing was performed on PBMCs or T cells enriched from blood (not recorded which). The clonotype was recovered from a woman in her thirties who had been exposed to COVID-19. The CDR3 DNA is TGTGCCAGCAGACCGCCGGGACAGGGGGCGACTGAAGCTTTCTTT. It is translated as CASRPPGQGATEAFF.